This T cell receptor beta chain was recovered during a study of beta chain features in type 1 diabetes. General study findings and limits: Whether HLA type influences TCRB rearrangement remained unresolved here. At VDJ recombination sites, type 1 diabetes patients had fewer insertions and more deleted nucleotides. In all four CD4+ subsets, TCRB CDR3 length was significantly, moderately reduced in type 1 diabetes.

Reverse transcribing all isolated RNA meant expressed TCRB transcripts were sequenced. An average approximately 4 million reads came from naive, central memory and regulatory T cell samples. TCRdb keeps only in-frame clones here, not all; method: immunoSEQ multiplex PCR. The table includes roughly 330,000 clones, approximately 9.9% detected once. The CDR3 consists of 15 residues. Germline CDR1 is SQVTM and CDR2 is ANQGSEA. Losses at the gene ends were 7 bases for V and 2 bases for J; bases not matched to a gene: 7. On this clone itself: Its cognate antigen is unknown.

The sample comprised naive CD4+ T cells from blood. V and J are TRBV29-1 and TRBJ1-3; the match to TRBD1 covers 11 bases. The sequence was obtained from a woman aged 25 to 39 in good health. In DNA, the CDR3 is TGCAGCGCCGCGGGACAGGGGGGTACTGGAAACACCATATATTTT. It is translated as CSAAGQGGTGNTIYF.